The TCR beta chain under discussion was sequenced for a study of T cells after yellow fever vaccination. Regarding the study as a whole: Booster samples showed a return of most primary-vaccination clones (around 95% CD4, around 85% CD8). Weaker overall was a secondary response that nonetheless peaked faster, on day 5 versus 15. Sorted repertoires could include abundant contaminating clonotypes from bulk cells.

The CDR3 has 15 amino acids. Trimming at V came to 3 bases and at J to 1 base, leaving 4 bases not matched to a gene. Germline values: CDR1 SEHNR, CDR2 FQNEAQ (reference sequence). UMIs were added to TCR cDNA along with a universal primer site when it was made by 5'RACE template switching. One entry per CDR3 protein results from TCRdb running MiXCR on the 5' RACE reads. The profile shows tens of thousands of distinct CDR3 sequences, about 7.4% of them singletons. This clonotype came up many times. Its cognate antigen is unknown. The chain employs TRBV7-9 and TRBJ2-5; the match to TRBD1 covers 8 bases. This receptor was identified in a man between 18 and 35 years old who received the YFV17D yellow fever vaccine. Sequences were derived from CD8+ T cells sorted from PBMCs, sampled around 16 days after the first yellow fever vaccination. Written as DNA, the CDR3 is TGTGCCAGCAGCTTCCCGGACAGGGTCCAAGAGACCCAGTACTTC. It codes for CASSFPDRVQETQYF.